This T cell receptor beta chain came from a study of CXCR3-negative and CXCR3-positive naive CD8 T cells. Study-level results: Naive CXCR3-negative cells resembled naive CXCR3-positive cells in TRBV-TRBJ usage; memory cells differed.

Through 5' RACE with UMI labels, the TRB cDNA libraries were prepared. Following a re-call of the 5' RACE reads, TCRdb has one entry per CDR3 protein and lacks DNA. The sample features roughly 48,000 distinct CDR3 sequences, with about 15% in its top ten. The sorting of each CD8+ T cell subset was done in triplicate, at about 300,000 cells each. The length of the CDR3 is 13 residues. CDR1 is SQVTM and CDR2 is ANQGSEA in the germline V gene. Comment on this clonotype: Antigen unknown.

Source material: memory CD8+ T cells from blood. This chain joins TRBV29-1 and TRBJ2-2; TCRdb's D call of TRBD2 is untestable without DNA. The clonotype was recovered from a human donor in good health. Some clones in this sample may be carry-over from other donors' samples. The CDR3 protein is CSVIAGLSGELFF.